This TCR beta chain was retrieved from a study of OX40 agonist ivuxolimab in advanced cancers. The study's findings and limits: Patients with a partial response at 0.1-3.0 mg/kg had among the lowest clonal expansion.

Germline lookup yields CDR1 KGHSH and CDR2 LQKENI. This CDR3 has 14 residues. J was trimmed by 3 bases and V by 0 bases; bases with no gene match: 1. Autoimmune disease history or systemic immunosuppression disqualified patients. In this sample, this clone turned up once. What it binds is not known. Only in-frame clones appear in the TCRdb table, and some are missing; sequencing was by immunoSEQ multiplex PCR. The table has under 100,000 clones, over 75% seen once; the top ten hold less than 6.5%. This sequence originates from an adult with an advanced solid tumor such as melanoma, head and neck, liver or kidney cancer. Sequenced here: CD4+ or CD8+ T cells sorted from blood, sampled in a trial of the OX40 agonist ivuxolimab. The V and J genes are TRBV18 and TRBJ1-2; 7 bases match TRBD1. The chain's CDR3 is CASSPPGQYYGYTF. CDR3 in DNA: TGTGCCAGCTCACCACCGGGACAGTACTATGGCTACACCTTC.